This TCR beta chain was documented in a study of human T cells and chemical hapten exposure. Study at large: Application of 0.01% DPC to the upper back was done by patch test, with a reading at 6 days. Study-wide points: It was expanded TCRs that formed significantly more large CDR3 similarity clusters than controls did. Patch test scores rose with PT1 expanded TCR counts, a positive correlation.

The CDR3 loop spans 14 amino acids. Trimming took off 4 bases at V and 2 bases at J, with 12 bases between the two ends. In its sample, this clonotype was seen many times. Its antigen is as yet unknown. As the library was built, unique molecular identifiers were attached to individual cDNA molecules. TCRdb called the RACE reads again in MiXCR, with one record for every CDR3 protein. The table shows 240,000 or so distinct CDR3 sequences, with approximately 8.6% occurring only once. Specified time point: pre-sensitization, week 0. The treatment denotes: therapeutic diphenylcyclopropenone sensitization with weekly scalp DPC.

This clonotype was obtained from a woman between 35 and 50 years old with alopecia areata. Some clones in this sample may be carry-over from other donors' samples. The chain has TRBV12-3 or TRBV12-4 and TRBJ2-7; possibly TRBD1 for D (6 bases). The material was whole blood, obtained in connection with sensitization to the hapten diphenylcyclopropenone (DPC). The CDR3 nucleotides are TGTGCCAGCAGTTCCCACGGGACAACCTACGAGCAGTACTTC. Translated: CASSSHGTTYEQYF.